This T cell receptor (beta chain) is from a study of blood T cell repertoires in COVID-19. About the study: Both acute and convalescent COVID-19 samples were obtained from the United States, Italy and Spain. Sources were T cells, B-cell-depleted T cells, or PBMCs; the material itself was cDNA or gDNA.

Germline V CDR1 and CDR2: MNHEY, SVGEGT. CDR3 length: 14 amino acids. Authors' methods: Reference gene primer amplification gave estimated nucleated cell counts. Sequenced by immunoSEQ multiplex PCR; TCRdb stores in-frame clones only, minus some. The V and J calls and clone size are taken from that table; D and trimming were inferred from the DNA. The sample lists some 110,000 clones; approximately 80% were seen once. Comments on this clone: Mismatch with germline at one junction end may stem from a read error.

This TCR came from a woman aged 70 to 79 with acute or convalescent COVID-19. Sequenced material: peripheral blood. This rearrangement joins TRBV6-2 or TRBV6-3 to TRBJ2-3, with 16 bases lining up with TRBD2. DNA of the CDR3: TGTGCCAGCAGTTACGGGACTAGCGGGGGGGCCTCGGATTTT. It translates to CASSYGTSGGASDF.